The source of this T cell receptor beta chain is a study of blood T cells in healthy people across ages. Study results and caveats: Because donor CMV status was unknown, expanded clonotype changes were possibly confounded.

The length of the CDR3 is 14 residues. Looked up from germline, CDR1 is SGHRS and CDR2 is YFSETQ. Trimming at V came to 1 base and at J to 5 bases, leaving 6 bases not matched to a gene. Sample-barcoded 5' priming and a J-beta primer mix drove a second PCR of 7 to 11 cycles. TCRdb reprocessed the 5' RACE reads via MiXCR and lists one record per CDR3 protein. The data show fewer than 750,000 distinct CDR3 sequences, roughly 48% seen once. In regard to this clonotype: What it binds is unknown.

Sequencing was done on a sample of blood. J is TRBJ2-7 and V is TRBV5-1, with 7 positions matching TRBD1. This receptor was identified in a man aged 80 or over in good health. CDR3 amino acids: CASSLSTGNHEQYF. The CDR3 DNA follows: TGCGCCAGCAGCTTGTCGACAGGGAACCACGAGCAGTACTTC. Variable domain in full (rest from reference TRBV5-1 and TRBJ2-7): KAGVTQTPRYLIKTRGQQVTLSCSPISGHRSVSWYQQTPGQGLQFLFEYFSETQRNKGNFPGRFSGRQFSNSRSEMNVSTLELGDSALYLCASSLSTGNHEQYFGPGTRLTVT.